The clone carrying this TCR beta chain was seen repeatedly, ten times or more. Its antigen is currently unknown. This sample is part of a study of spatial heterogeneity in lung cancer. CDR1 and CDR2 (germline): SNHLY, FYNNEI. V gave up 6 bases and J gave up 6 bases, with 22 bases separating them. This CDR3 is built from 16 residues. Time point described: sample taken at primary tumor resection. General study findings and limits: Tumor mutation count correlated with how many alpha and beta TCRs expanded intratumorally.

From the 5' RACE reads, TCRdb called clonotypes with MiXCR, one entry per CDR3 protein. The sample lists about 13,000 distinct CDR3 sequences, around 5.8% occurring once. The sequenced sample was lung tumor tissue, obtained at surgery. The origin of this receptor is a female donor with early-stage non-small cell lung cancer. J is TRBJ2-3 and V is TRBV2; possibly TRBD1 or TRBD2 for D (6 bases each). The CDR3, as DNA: TGTGCCAGCAGGGGGGGCAACATCAGGGGTTCGGATACGCAGTATTTT. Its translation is CASRGGNIRGSDTQYF.